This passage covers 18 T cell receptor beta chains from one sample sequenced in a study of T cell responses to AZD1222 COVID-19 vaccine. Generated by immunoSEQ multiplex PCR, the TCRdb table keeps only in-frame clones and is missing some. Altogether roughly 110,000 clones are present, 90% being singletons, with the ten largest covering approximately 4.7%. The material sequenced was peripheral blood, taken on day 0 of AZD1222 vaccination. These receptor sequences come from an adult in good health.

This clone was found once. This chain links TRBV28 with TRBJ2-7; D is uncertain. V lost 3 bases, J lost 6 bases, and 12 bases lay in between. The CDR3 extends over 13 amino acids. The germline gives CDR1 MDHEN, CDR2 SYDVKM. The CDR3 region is CASSFFHRGEQYF. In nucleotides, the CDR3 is TGTGCCAGCAGTTTCTTCCACAGAGGCGAGCAGTACTTC.

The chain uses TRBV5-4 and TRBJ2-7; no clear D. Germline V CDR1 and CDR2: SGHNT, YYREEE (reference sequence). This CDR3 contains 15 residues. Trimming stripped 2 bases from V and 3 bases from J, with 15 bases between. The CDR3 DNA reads TGTGCCAGCAGCTTCAGAGTGGGCACGGACTACGAGCAGTACTTC. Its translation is CASSFRVGTDYEQYF.

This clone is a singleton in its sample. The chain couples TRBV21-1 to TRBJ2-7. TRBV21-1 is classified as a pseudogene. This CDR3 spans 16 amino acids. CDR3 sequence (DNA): TGTGCCAGCAGCAAAACCGTCACGTGGGTCCATTACGAGCAGTACTTC. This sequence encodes CASSKTVTWVHYEQYF.

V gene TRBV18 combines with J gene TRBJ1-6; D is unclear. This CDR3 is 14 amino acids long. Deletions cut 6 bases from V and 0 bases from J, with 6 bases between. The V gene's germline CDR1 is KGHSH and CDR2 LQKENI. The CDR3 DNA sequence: TGTGCCAGCTCCGCGATCTCCTATAATTCACCCCTCCACTTT. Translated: CASSAISYNSPLHF.

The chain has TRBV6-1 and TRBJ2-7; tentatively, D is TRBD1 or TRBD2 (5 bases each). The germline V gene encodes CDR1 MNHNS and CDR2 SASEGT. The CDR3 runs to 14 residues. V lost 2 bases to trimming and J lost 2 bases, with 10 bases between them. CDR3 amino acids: CASSERDGAYEQYF. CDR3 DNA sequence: TGTGCCAGCAGTGAACGGGACGGAGCCTACGAGCAGTACTTC.

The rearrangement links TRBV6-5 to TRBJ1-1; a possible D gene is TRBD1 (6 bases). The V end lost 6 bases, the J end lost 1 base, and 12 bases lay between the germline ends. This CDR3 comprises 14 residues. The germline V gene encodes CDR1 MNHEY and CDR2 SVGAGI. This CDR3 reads CASRDRGRNTEAFF. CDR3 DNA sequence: TGTGCCAGCAGGGACCGGGGGCGGAACACTGAAGCTTTCTTT.

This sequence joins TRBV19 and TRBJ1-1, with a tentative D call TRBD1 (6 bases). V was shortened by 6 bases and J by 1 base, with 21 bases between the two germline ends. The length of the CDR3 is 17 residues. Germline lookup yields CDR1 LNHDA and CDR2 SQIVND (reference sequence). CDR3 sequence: CASSKNYRVERNTEAFF. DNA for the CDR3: TGTGCCAGTAGCAAAAATTACAGGGTCGAAAGGAACACTGAAGCTTTCTTT. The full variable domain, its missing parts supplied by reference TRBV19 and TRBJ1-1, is DGGITQSPKYLFRKEGQNVTLSCEQNLNHDAMYWYRQDPGQGLRLIYYSQIVNDFQKGDIAEGYSVSREKKESFPLTVTSAQKNPTAFYLCASSKNYRVERNTEAFFGQGTRLTVV.

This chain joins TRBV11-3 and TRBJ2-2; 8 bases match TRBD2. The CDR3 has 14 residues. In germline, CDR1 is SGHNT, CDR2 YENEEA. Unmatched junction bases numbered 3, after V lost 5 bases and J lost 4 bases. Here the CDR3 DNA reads TGTGCCAGCAGCCGGGAGGGCGTCACCGGGGAGCTGTTTTTT. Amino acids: CASSREGVTGELFF. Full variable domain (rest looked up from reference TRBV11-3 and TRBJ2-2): EAGVVQSPRYKIIEKKQPVAFWCNPISGHNTLYWYLQNLGQGPELLIRYENEEAVDDSQLPKDRFSAERLKGVDSTLKIQPAELGDSAVYLCASSREGVTGELFFGEGSRLTVL.

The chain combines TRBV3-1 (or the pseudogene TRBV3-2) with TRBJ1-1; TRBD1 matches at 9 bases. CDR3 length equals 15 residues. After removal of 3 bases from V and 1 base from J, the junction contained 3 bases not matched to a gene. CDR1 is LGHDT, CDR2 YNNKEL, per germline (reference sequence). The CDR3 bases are TGTGCCAGCAGCCACTGGGACAGGGCGAACACTGAAGCTTTCTTT. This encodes CASSHWDRANTEAFF.

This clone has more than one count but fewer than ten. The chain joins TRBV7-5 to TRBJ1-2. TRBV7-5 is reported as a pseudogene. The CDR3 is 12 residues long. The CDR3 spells CARSLRRVGYTF. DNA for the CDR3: TGTGCCAGAAGCTTAAGGAGGGTGGGCTACACCTTC.

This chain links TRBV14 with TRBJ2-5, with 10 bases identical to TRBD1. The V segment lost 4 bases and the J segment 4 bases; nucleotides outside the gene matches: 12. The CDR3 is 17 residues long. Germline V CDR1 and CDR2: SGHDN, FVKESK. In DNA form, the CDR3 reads TGTGCCAGCAGCCGGGCGCCCTGGACAGGGGGGGGAGAGACCCAGTACTTC. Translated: CASSRAPWTGGGETQYF. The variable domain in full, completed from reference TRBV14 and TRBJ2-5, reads EAGVTQFPSHSVIEKGQTVTLRCDPISGHDNLYWYRRVMGKEIKFLLHFVKESKQDESGMPNNRFLAERTGGTYSTLKVQPAELEDSGVYFCASSRAPWTGGGETQYFGPGTRLLVL.

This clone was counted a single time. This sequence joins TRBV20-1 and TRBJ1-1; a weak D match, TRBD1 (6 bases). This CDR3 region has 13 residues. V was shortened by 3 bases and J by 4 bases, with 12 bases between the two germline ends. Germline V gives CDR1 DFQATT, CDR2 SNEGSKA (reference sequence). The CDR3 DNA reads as TGCAGTGCTAGTACAGGGTGGGGCACTGAAGCTTTCTTT. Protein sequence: CSASTGWGTEAFF.

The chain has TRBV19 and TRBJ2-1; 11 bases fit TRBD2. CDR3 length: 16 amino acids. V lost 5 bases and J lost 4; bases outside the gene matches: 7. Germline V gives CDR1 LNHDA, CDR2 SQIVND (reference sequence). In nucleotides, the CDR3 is TGTGCCAGTAGTCCCTTGACTAGCGGGAATTACAATGAGCAGTTCTTC. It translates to CASSPLTSGNYNEQFF.

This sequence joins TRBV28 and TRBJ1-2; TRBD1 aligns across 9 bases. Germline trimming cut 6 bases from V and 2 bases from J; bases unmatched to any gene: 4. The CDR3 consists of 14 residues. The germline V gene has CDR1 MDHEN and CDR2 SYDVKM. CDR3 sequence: CASRGTGSNYGYTF. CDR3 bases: TGTGCCAGCAGGGGGACAGGGAGCAACTATGGCTACACCTTC.

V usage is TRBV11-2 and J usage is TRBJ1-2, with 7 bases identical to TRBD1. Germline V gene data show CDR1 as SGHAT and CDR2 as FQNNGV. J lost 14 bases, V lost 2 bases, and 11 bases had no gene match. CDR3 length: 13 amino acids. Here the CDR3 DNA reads TGTGCCAGCAGCTTACCGGGACAGCACCGTGGTACCTTC. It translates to CASSLPGQHRGTF.

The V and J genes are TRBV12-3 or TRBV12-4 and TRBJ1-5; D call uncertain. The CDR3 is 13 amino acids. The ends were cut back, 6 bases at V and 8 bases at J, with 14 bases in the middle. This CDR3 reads CASSLRTDEPQHF. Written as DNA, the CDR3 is TGTGCCAGCAGCCTAAGGACGGACGAGCCCCAGCATTTT.

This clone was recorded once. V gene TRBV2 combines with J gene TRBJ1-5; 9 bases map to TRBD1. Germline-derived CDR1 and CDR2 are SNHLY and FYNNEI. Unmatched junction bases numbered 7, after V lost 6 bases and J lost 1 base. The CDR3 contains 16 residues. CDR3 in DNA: TGTGCCAGCAGGGCCCTGGGACAGGGAAGCAATCAGCCCCAGCATTTT. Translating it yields CASRALGQGSNQPQHF.

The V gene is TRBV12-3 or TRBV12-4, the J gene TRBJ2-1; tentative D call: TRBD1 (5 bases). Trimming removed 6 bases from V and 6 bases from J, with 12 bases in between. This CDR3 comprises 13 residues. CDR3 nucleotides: TGTGCCAGCAGCTTCCGCGACAGCAATGAGCAGTTCTTC. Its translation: CASSFRDSNEQFF.